This is a list of T cell receptor beta chains from one sample in a study of T cells in Graves' hyperthyroidism and ophthalmopathy. Using its own MiXCR run on the multiplex PCR reads, TCRdb lists one record per CDR3 protein. The sample shows 620,000 or so distinct CDR3 sequences, more than 12% of them seen only once. What was sequenced was blood. All receptors derive from a woman between 45 and 60 years old with Graves' ophthalmopathy. Each CDR3 is given without its conserved first and last residue.

V gene: TRBV7-9
J gene: TRBJ1-3
CDR3 protein: ASSLYAADTIY

V gene: TRBV20-1
J gene: TRBJ2-5
CDR3 protein: SAYVTGTARETQY

V gene: TRBV9
J gene: TRBJ2-1
CDR3 protein: ASSLGQGGSNEQF

V gene: TRBV2
J gene: TRBJ2-2
CDR3 protein: ASRGPGLAHMTGELF

V gene: TRBV6-1
J gene: TRBJ1-3
CDR3 protein: ASSRPSGGNTIY

V gene: TRBV20-1
J gene: TRBJ2-1
CDR3 protein: SARLLGYYNEQF

V gene: TRBV5-4
J gene: TRBJ1-1
CDR3 protein: ASSPDRGRAEAF

V gene: TRBV29-1
J gene: TRBJ2-2
CDR3 protein: SVAVSRAGELF

V gene: TRBV12-3/TRBV12-4
J gene: TRBJ2-5
CDR3 protein: ASSLGDRVY

V gene: TRBV29-1
J gene: TRBJ2-1
CDR3 protein: SVIPGTSGSYNEQF

V gene: TRBV7-6
J gene: TRBJ2-7
CDR3 protein: ASSLAGGGTYEQY

V gene: TRBV19
J gene: TRBJ1-5
CDR3 protein: ASSISRGNQPQH

V gene: TRBV2
J gene: TRBJ1-5
CDR3 protein: ASSRRGQPQH

V gene: TRBV7-3
J gene: TRBJ2-7
CDR3 protein: ASSPAPTGLGEQY